Following are 9 T cell receptor beta chains from one sample sequenced in a study of CD8 T cells in ankylosing spondylitis. TCRdb re-called the 5' RACE reads through MiXCR, storing one row per CDR3 protein. The sample contains hundreds of distinct CDR3 sequences, 2.5% to 3% of which appear only once. The specimen sequenced was blood, either unsorted or a sorted T cell fraction (not recorded which). The receptors were gathered from a male donor with ankylosing spondylitis or in good health (not recorded which).

This clonotype showed up many times. The genes are TRBV9 and TRBJ2-7, with TRBD1 matching over 7 bases. Germline CDR1 SGDLS, CDR2 YYNGEE. V lost 3 bases to trimming and J lost 2 bases; unmatched junction nucleotides: 17. The CDR3 runs 18 residues. The CDR3 loop reads CASSGRMGEQGTAYEQYF. Written as DNA, the CDR3 is TGTGCCAGCAGCGGACGGATGGGGGAACAGGGGACGGCCTACGAGCAGTACTTC. Combining the CDR3 with reference TRBV9 and TRBJ2-7 gives the whole variable domain DSGVTQTPKHLITATGQRVTLRCSPRSGDLSVYWYQQSLDQGLQFLIQYYNGEERAKGNILERFSAQQFPDLHSELNLSSLELGDSALYFCASSGRMGEQGTAYEQYFGPGTRLTVT.

Many counts were recorded for this clonotype. Here the CDR3 DNA reads TGTGCCAGCAGCGTAGACGAGCTATCCCTGTTCTTC. This translates into CASSVDELSLFF. V usage is TRBV9 and J usage is TRBJ2-1, with unresolved D. CDR1 is SGDLS and CDR2 is YYNGEE in the germline V gene. This CDR3 contains 12 residues. The V end lost 0 bases, the J end lost 15 bases, and 13 bases lay between the germline ends.

This clonotype was counted ten times or more. This chain uses TRBV9 with TRBJ2-7; 12 bases agree with TRBD2. This CDR3 is 18 amino acids long. V gave up 0 bases and J gave up 3 bases; unmatched junction bases: 10. Germline V gives CDR1 SGDLS, CDR2 YYNGEE. CDR3 coding DNA: TGTGCCAGCAGCGTAGGCCCGACTAGCGGGGGCCCAATCTACGAGCAGTACTTC. It encodes CASSVGPTSGGPIYEQYF.

This clonotype was counted at least ten times. The V call is TRBV9, the J call TRBJ2-7; 8 bases are shared with TRBD1. The germline V gene encodes CDR1 SGDLS and CDR2 YYNGEE. The ends lost 0 bases at V and 4 bases at J; junction bases unmatched: 3. This CDR3 contains 14 residues. The CDR3 coding sequence is TGTGCCAGCAGCGTAGATTGGACAGGGTACGAGCAGTACTTC. Translating it yields CASSVDWTGYEQYF.

This clonotype has ten or more counts. The V gene is TRBV9, the J gene TRBJ2-1; D ambiguous. The CDR3 totals 14 residues. V lost 0 bases and J 2 bases, leaving 6 bases between the germline ends. Germline V CDR1 and CDR2: SGDLS, YYNGEE. CDR3 region: CASSVDSPYNEQFF. In DNA, the CDR3 is TGTGCCAGCAGCGTAGATAGCCCCTACAATGAGCAGTTCTTC.

This clonotype was seen many times. V and J are TRBV9 and TRBJ2-1; D uncertain. Germline V gene data show CDR1 as SGDLS and CDR2 as YYNGEE. V was clipped by 4 bases and J by 7 bases, with 24 bases between them. This CDR3 has 17 amino acids. The CDR3 region is CASSPHGDRRIRNEQFF. CDR3 bases: TGTGCCAGCAGCCCCCATGGGGATCGACGTATTAGGAATGAGCAGTTCTTC.

This clonotype is medium-sized by share. The chain uses TRBV9 and TRBJ2-7; D perhaps matches TRBD2 (5 bases). V dropped 3 bases and J dropped 4 bases, with 5 bases sitting between them. From germline, CDR1 is SGDLS and CDR2 YYNGEE. The CDR3 has 11 amino acids. CDR3 in amino acids: CASSAGYEQYF. The DNA of the CDR3 is TGTGCCAGCAGCGCGGGATACGAGCAGTACTTC. The full variable domain, completed using reference TRBV9 and TRBJ2-7, is DSGVTQTPKHLITATGQRVTLRCSPRSGDLSVYWYQQSLDQGLQFLIQYYNGEERAKGNILERFSAQQFPDLHSELNLSSLELGDSALYFCASSAGYEQYFGPGTRLTVT.

There are many counts of this clonotype. The chain employs TRBV9 and TRBJ1-1, with 7 nucleotides matching TRBD1. V was clipped by 3 bases and J by 4 bases; unmatched bases: 3. Germline CDR1 reads SGDLS; CDR2 reads YYNGEE. The CDR3 is 13 residues long. The CDR3 is CASSEGTVTEAFF. In DNA, the CDR3 is TGTGCCAGCAGCGAGGGGACAGTCACTGAAGCTTTCTTT.

By sample share, this clonotype is medium-sized (0.01 to 0.1%). This chain uses TRBV9 with TRBJ1-3, with D unclear. Trimming removed 0 bases from V and 11 bases from J, with 9 bases in between. This CDR3 has 12 residues. CDR1 and CDR2 from the germline V gene are SGDLS and YYNGEE. This chain's CDR3 is CASSVDDWAIYF. The CDR3 DNA reads as TGTGCCAGCAGCGTAGATGACTGGGCCATATATTTT. The full variable domain, completed using reference TRBV9 and TRBJ1-3, is DSGVTQTPKHLITATGQRVTLRCSPRSGDLSVYWYQQSLDQGLQFLIQYYNGEERAKGNILERFSAQQFPDLHSELNLSSLELGDSALYFCASSVDDWAIYFGEGSWLTVV.